Shown below are 20 T cell receptor beta chains from a single sample sequenced in a study of blood T cell repertoires in COVID-19. The repertoire was sequenced with immunoSEQ multiplex PCR; TCRdb's copy has only in-frame clones and lacks some. The sample records just over 45,000 clones, 75% to 90% being singletons. The material sequenced was peripheral blood. These receptors were taken from a human donor in a cohort sampled during active COVID-19.

The J gene is TRBJ2-2, the V gene TRBV21-1; TRBD2, the table's D call, was not compared with the DNA. TRBV21-1 is recorded as a pseudogene. This CDR3 has 16 residues. The chain's CDR3 is CASSKGSGKNTGELFF. The CDR3 nucleotides read TGTGCCAGCAGCAAAGGAAGCGGGAAAAACACCGGGGAGCTGTTTTTT.

The rearrangement links TRBV28 to TRBJ2-1, with 11 nucleotides matching TRBD2. The CDR3 runs to 17 residues. Germline V gene data show CDR1 as MDHEN and CDR2 as SYDVKM. With V trimmed by 2 bases and J by 5 bases, 8 bases remained unmatched. The CDR3 bases are TGTGCCAGCAGTTTAAGCCCCGGGACTAGCGGCAACAATGAGCAGTTCTTC. Translated, it gives CASSLSPGTSGNNEQFF.

The chain joins TRBV11-3 to TRBJ2-7; 8 positions match TRBD1. This CDR3 has 13 amino acids. The trim removed 3 bases at V and 5 bases at J, leaving 3 bases unmatched. Per germline, CDR1 SGHNT and CDR2 YENEEA. This CDR3 reads CASSLDRDHEQYF. The CDR3 nucleotides are TGTGCCAGCAGCTTGGACAGGGACCACGAGCAGTACTTC.

This clone came up once. This rearrangement joins TRBV24-1 to TRBJ2-2, with 14 bases aligning to TRBD2. In germline, CDR1 is KGHDR, CDR2 SFDVKD. This CDR3 spans 16 amino acids. V lost 4 bases, J lost 6 bases, and 3 bases stayed unmatched. DNA of the CDR3: TGTGCCACCAGTGAGGGACTAGCGGGAGTCGCCGGGGAGCTGTTTTTT. Translating it yields CATSEGLAGVAGELFF.

The chain employs TRBV2 and TRBJ2-7, with 9 bases matching TRBD1. Trimming at V came to 8 bases and at J to 2 bases, leaving 4 bases not matched to a gene. The CDR3 loop spans 13 amino acids. Looked up from germline, CDR1 is SNHLY and CDR2 is FYNNEI. Written as DNA, the CDR3 is TGTGCCAGCGACCGGGACAGGGCCTACGAGCAGTACTTC. Protein: CASDRDRAYEQYF.

The chain uses TRBV28 and TRBJ2-1; TRBD2 agrees at 8 bases. The germline V gene encodes CDR1 MDHEN and CDR2 SYDVKM. The CDR3 loop spans 16 amino acids. J was trimmed by 0 bases and V by 6 bases; bases with no gene match: 7. DNA of the CDR3: TGTGCCAGCAGAAGGGTCACTAGCGGCTCCTACAATGAGCAGTTCTTC. It translates to CASRRVTSGSYNEQFF.

This clone has only one observation. The chain has TRBV5-1 and TRBJ2-5; 7 bases match TRBD1. Per germline, CDR1 SGHRS and CDR2 YFSETQ. Trimming at V came to 4 bases and at J to 2 bases, leaving 5 bases not matched to a gene. This CDR3 comprises 14 residues. CDR3 loop: CASSGGQLQETQYF. CDR3 nucleotides: TGCGCCAGCAGCGGGGGACAGCTACAAGAGACCCAGTACTTC.

The chain carries TRBV7-2 and TRBJ2-7; 8 bases are shared with TRBD2. With 1 base clipped from V and 7 bases from J, the junction kept 9 bases outside the gene matches. The CDR3 spans 15 residues. Germline CDR1 SGHTA, CDR2 FQGNSA. CDR3 amino acids: CASSLDAQREREQYF. The CDR3 region has the DNA TGTGCCAGCAGCTTAGATGCCCAGCGGGAGCGTGAGCAGTACTTC.

The chain combines TRBV6-2 or TRBV6-3 with TRBJ1-5; a possible D gene is TRBD1 (5 bases). Germline values: CDR1 MNHEY, CDR2 SVGEGT. The CDR3 contains 17 residues. V gave up 2 bases and J gave up 2 bases, with 16 bases separating them. The CDR3 nucleotides read TGTGCCAGCAGTTACAGCCAGGGTGGTTTCGGCAATCAGCCCCAGCATTTT. Its translation: CASSYSQGGFGNQPQHF.

V is TRBV9 and J is TRBJ1-3; 7 nucleotides line up with TRBD1. Trimming removed 3 bases from V and 3 bases from J; junction bases left unmatched: 12. Germline CDR1 reads SGDLS; CDR2 reads YYNGEE. The CDR3 extends over 17 amino acids. CDR3 nucleotide sequence: TGTGCCAGCAGCGCCTACCAACAGGGGAATTATGGAAACACCATATATTTT. Translation: CASSAYQQGNYGNTIYF.

The chain combines TRBV27 with TRBJ2-1; D not resolved. Germline V gene sequence: CDR1 MNHEY, CDR2 SMNVEV (reference sequence). Between the trimmed V and J ends, which lost 5 bases and 8 bases, there was a span of 13 bases. The CDR3 length is 13 residues. The DNA for the CDR3 is TGTGCCAGCAGTCCCACCTCTGAGGATGAGCAGTTCTTC. This codes for CASSPTSEDEQFF.

The chain is built from TRBV5-8 and TRBJ2-7, with 8 bases matching TRBD1. This CDR3 is built from 18 residues. CDR1 is SGHTS and CDR2 is YDEGEE in the germline V gene. V was pared by 0 bases and J by 4 bases, with 15 bases of the junction left unmatched. Here the CDR3 reads CASSLGPWSRGLGYEQYF. The CDR3 DNA reads as TGTGCCAGCAGCTTGGGCCCTTGGTCCAGGGGGCTTGGTTACGAGCAGTACTTC. Based on the CDR3 plus reference TRBV5-8 and TRBJ2-7, the full variable domain is EAGVTQSPTHLIKTRGQQATLRCSPISGHTSVYWYQQALGLGLQFLLWYDEGEERNRGNFPPRFSGRQFPNYSSELNVNALELEDSALYLCASSLGPWSRGLGYEQYFGPGTRLTVT.

This clone was detected only once. The chain is built from TRBV6-2 or TRBV6-3 and TRBJ1-1; D is unclear. Germline-derived CDR1 and CDR2 are MNHEY and SVGEGT. CDR3 length: 12 amino acids. The V and J ends lost 2 bases and 5 bases respectively, with 6 bases between them. In DNA, the CDR3 is TGTGCCAGCAGTTACGCGCGTACTGAAGCTTTCTTT. It yields the protein CASSYARTEAFF.

The chain uses TRBV27 and TRBJ2-1; 14 bases fit TRBD2. The CDR3 totals 16 residues. CDR1 is MNHEY and CDR2 is SMNVEV in the germline V gene (reference sequence). J was trimmed by 7 bases and V by 5 bases; bases with no gene match: 7. The CDR3 here is CASSPGTSGRYNEQFF. In DNA, the CDR3 is TGTGCCAGCAGTCCGGGGACTAGCGGGAGATATAATGAGCAGTTCTTC.

J is TRBJ2-1 and V is TRBV15, with 8 bases that match TRBD2. CDR1 and CDR2 (germline): LNHNV, YYDKDF (reference sequence). This CDR3 is built from 16 residues. The V and J ends lost 2 bases and 7 bases, in that order; junction bases with no gene match: 10. The CDR3 here is CATSRRGAGGINEQFF. The DNA for the CDR3 is TGTGCCACCAGCAGACGTGGGGCGGGAGGTATAAATGAGCAGTTCTTC.

This rearrangement joins TRBV18 to TRBJ2-3, with 14 bases that match TRBD2. The V gene end was trimmed by 5 bases and the J gene end by 4 bases; junction bases not matched to a gene: 8. The CDR3 runs to 17 residues. The germline gives CDR1 KGHSH, CDR2 LQKENI. The DNA for the CDR3 is TGTGCCAGCTCAGTCGGACTAGCGGGAGGTTTTGCAGATACGCAGTATTTT. It is translated as CASSVGLAGGFADTQYF.

The chain recombines TRBV9 with TRBJ2-1; D perhaps matches TRBD2 (6 bases). Germline V lookup: CDR1 SGDLS, CDR2 YYNGEE. This CDR3 spans 14 amino acids. The V end lost 2 bases, the J end lost 7 bases, and 13 bases lay between the germline ends. Written as DNA, the CDR3 is TGTGCCAGCAGCGTCGGGGGATCGGGGAATGAGCAGTTCTTC. Protein: CASSVGGSGNEQFF.

V is TRBV19 and J is TRBJ1-1; D is unclear. Germline-derived CDR1 and CDR2 are LNHDA and SQIVND (reference sequence). V was clipped by 5 bases and J by 0 bases, with 10 bases between them. The CDR3 runs 14 residues. The CDR3 DNA sequence: TGTGCCAGTAGTCCCCAGACTCTGAACACTGAAGCTTTCTTT. It specifies CASSPQTLNTEAFF.

V and J are TRBV25-1 and TRBJ2-2, with no clear D. Trimming left V 10 bases short and J 0 bases short, with 15 bases between. The CDR3 contains 15 residues. Germline V gene data show CDR1 as MGHDK and CDR2 as SYGVNS. In DNA, the CDR3 is TGTGCCACCCTGCCATCTAACGCGAACACCGGGGAGCTGTTTTTT. Its translation is CATLPSNANTGELFF.

V is TRBV5-1 and J is TRBJ1-4, with a weak D call TRBD1 (5 bases). This CDR3 spans 13 amino acids. V was trimmed by 7 bases and J by 8 bases, leaving 15 bases between them. Germline V CDR1 and CDR2: SGHRS, YFSETQ. CDR3 bases: TGCGCCAGCCGGGACGGCGGGAGGGAAAAACTGTTTTTT. This gives the protein CASRDGGREKLFF.